One and the same sample provided the 21 T cell receptor beta chains below, sequenced in a study of shared clonotypes between healthy human individuals. The assay was immunoSEQ multiplex PCR, and TCRdb's table has in-frame clones only and misses some. The sample includes 850,000 to 1,100,000 clones, about 72% of them seen just once. Sequenced: memory CD4+ T cells from PBMCs. Subset noted: CD45RA-negative fraction. These receptors were taken from a man aged 18-30 years in good health. Some clones in this sample may be carry-over from other donors' samples.

The chain couples TRBV5-5 to TRBJ2-5, with 7 bases that match TRBD2. V was pared by 4 bases and J by 2 bases, with 8 bases of the junction left unmatched. The CDR3 has 15 amino acids. Germline CDR1 reads SGHKS; CDR2 reads YYEKEE (reference sequence). The CDR3: CASSRNSGIQETQYF. The DNA of the CDR3 is TGTGCCAGCAGCCGAAACAGCGGGATTCAAGAGACCCAGTACTTC.

This clone was counted a single time. The chain uses TRBV15 and TRBJ1-1, with a tentative D call TRBD1 (5 bases). Germline V lookup: CDR1 LNHNV, CDR2 YYDKDF (reference sequence). The CDR3 length is 15 residues. V lost 0 bases, J lost 4 bases, and 12 bases lay in between. DNA for the CDR3: TGTGCCACCAGCAGAGATCTGTCCGGGGGCACTGAAGCTTTCTTT. This gives the protein CATSRDLSGGTEAFF.

The V call is TRBV6-1, the J call TRBJ2-5; 7 bases match TRBD2. Germline values: CDR1 MNHNS, CDR2 SASEGT. V was clipped by 2 bases and J by 4 bases; unmatched bases: 10. The CDR3 totals 16 residues. The CDR3 DNA sequence: TGTGCCAGCAGTGAATGGTCAGGGAGGGCCACAGAGACCCAGTACTTC. Its translation is CASSEWSGRATETQYF.

Notes on this clone: Other nucleotide sequences in the sample specify the same CDR3. CDR3 protein: CASSPIGETQYF. Here the CDR3 DNA reads TGTGCCAGCTCACCTATCGGAGAGACCCAGTACTTC. The gene calls are TRBV18 and TRBJ2-5, with D uncertain. The CDR3 extends over 12 amino acids. Trimming pared 3 bases from V and 4 bases from J, leaving 6 bases between. Germline CDR1 reads KGHSH; CDR2 reads LQKENI.

This clone occurred many times. This sample includes further DNA sequences coding for the same CDR3. This chain connects TRBV29-1 to TRBJ1-5; D is uncertain. The CDR3 is made up of 12 amino acids. CDR1 is SQVTM, CDR2 ANQGSEA, per germline. Trimming left V 4 bases short and J 0 bases short, with 4 bases between. The CDR3 sequence: CSVAGSNQPQHF. CDR3 DNA: TGCAGCGTTGCCGGTAGCAATCAGCCCCAGCATTTT.

The chain recombines TRBV2 with TRBJ2-3; 9 bases are a match to TRBD1. Unmatched junction bases numbered 7, after V lost 6 bases and J lost 3 bases. The CDR3 runs to 15 residues. Per the germline V gene, CDR1 is SNHLY and CDR2 is FYNNEI. CDR3 bases: TGTGCCAGCAGCAGGGGACAGGGAGGGACAGATACGCAGTATTTT. Translation: CASSRGQGGTDTQYF.

V is TRBV10-3 and J is TRBJ1-1; 8 nucleotides match TRBD1. This CDR3 spans 14 amino acids. In germline, CDR1 is ENHRY, CDR2 SYGVKD. Trimming at V came to 8 bases and at J to 1 base, leaving 6 bases not matched to a gene. CDR3 nucleotide sequence: TGTGCCATCCGGACAGGGCCAGGGAACACTGAAGCTTTCTTT. It codes for CAIRTGPGNTEAFF.

V is TRBV30 and J is TRBJ1-4; TRBD1 might be the D (5 bases). Trimming took off 1 base at V and 4 bases at J, with 16 bases between the two ends. The CDR3 totals 16 residues. From germline, CDR1 is GTSNPN and CDR2 SVGIG (reference sequence). DNA for the CDR3: TGTGCCTGGAGTGAGCAAACCTCAGGGTTTAATGAAAAACTGTTTTTT. This codes for CAWSEQTSGFNEKLFF.

This chain uses TRBV10-3 with TRBJ2-6; no clear D gene. Trimming cost V 8 bases and J 1 base, with 6 bases left between them. Germline V CDR1 and CDR2: ENHRY, SYGVKD. The CDR3 is 13 amino acids. CDR3 in DNA: TGTGCCATCCAGCCGTCTGGGGCCAACGTCCTGACTTTC. This codes for CAIQPSGANVLTF.

The chain employs TRBV2 and TRBJ2-2; TRBD2 is a possible D gene (5 bases). Germline CDR1 SNHLY, CDR2 FYNNEI. Trimming cost V 5 bases and J 5 bases, with 15 bases left between them. The CDR3 has 15 residues. CDR3 sequence (DNA): TGTGCCAGCAGTCGACGACGGGGTGAAACCGGGGAGCTGTTTTTT. This gives the protein CASSRRRGETGELFF.

The V and J genes are TRBV11-1 and TRBJ2-7; maybe TRBD1 (5 bases). Trimming removed 5 bases at V and 2 bases at J, with 16 bases between. The CDR3 consists of 15 residues. Germline V CDR1 and CDR2: SGHAT, FQDESV (reference sequence). The CDR3 here is CASSPVAGIPYEQYF. CDR3 sequence (DNA): TGTGCCAGCAGCCCAGTCGCAGGGATACCCTACGAGCAGTACTTC.

This clone has only a few counts. The chain employs TRBV11-2 and TRBJ2-7, with D possibly matching TRBD2 (6 bases). V was shortened by 2 bases and J by 2 bases, with 10 bases between the two germline ends. There are 14 residues in the CDR3. In germline, CDR1 is SGHAT, CDR2 FQNNGV. The CDR3 loop reads CASSLLGGAYEQYF. DNA of the CDR3: TGTGCCAGCAGCTTATTGGGCGGGGCCTACGAGCAGTACTTC.

The chain combines TRBV5-8 with TRBJ2-1; D is unresolved. Germline lookup yields CDR1 SGHTS and CDR2 YDEGEE. The CDR3 is made up of 15 amino acids. Trimming stripped 0 bases from V and 2 bases from J, with 9 bases between. CDR3 sequence reads: CASSLGDTAYNEQFF. CDR3 DNA: TGTGCCAGCAGCTTGGGTGATACAGCCTACAATGAGCAGTTCTTC.

This clone has a single count. The chain employs TRBV15 and TRBJ2-7, with D maybe TRBD1 (5 bases). The V and J ends lost 1 base and 6 bases respectively, with 16 bases between them. The CDR3 is made up of 15 amino acids. Germline-derived CDR1 and CDR2 are LNHNV and YYDKDF (reference sequence). The CDR3 DNA reads TGTGCCACCAGCAGAGGCGGCTTAGGGGTAGGCGAGCAGTACTTC. Translation: CATSRGGLGVGEQYF.

The rearrangement joins TRBV28 to TRBJ2-7; maybe TRBD2 (6 bases). Germline CDR1 reads MDHEN; CDR2 reads SYDVKM. With 6 bases removed from V and 2 bases from J, the gap between germline ends came to 17 bases. This CDR3 region has 15 residues. The CDR3 DNA follows: TGTGCCAGCAGAGCACCGGGACGGGAGACCTACGAGCAGTACTTC. Its protein is CASRAPGRETYEQYF.

CDR3 in DNA: TGTGCCAGCAGTGAAGATGCGGCTAACTATGGCTACACCTTC. Its protein product is CASSEDAANYGYTF. The chain is built from TRBV6-1 and TRBJ1-2; D not certain. Germline V CDR1 and CDR2: MNHNS, SASEGT. The length of the CDR3 is 14 residues. Trimming stripped 1 base from V and 0 bases from J, with 6 bases between.

In regard to this clone: The same CDR3 is also encoded by other DNA sequences in this sample. The J gene is TRBJ1-1, the V gene TRBV6-6; D call uncertain. Per germline, CDR1 MNHNY and CDR2 SVGAGI (reference sequence). This CDR3 contains 12 residues. Trimming removed 1 base at V and 2 bases at J, with 2 bases between. CDR3 protein: CASSYLNTEAFF. The CDR3 region has the DNA TGTGCCAGCAGTTACTTAAACACTGAAGCTTTCTTT.

About this clone: One end of the junction varies from germline; a read error may be responsible. Different DNA sequences within this sample yield the same CDR3. The chain combines TRBV27 with TRBJ2-2; either TRBD1 or TRBD2 may supply D (5 bases each). Germline CDR1 is MNHEY and CDR2 is SMNVEV (reference sequence). This CDR3 is built from 15 residues. The CDR3 spells CASSPHGAGTGELFF. Written as DNA, the CDR3 is TGCGCCAGCAGTCCCCACGGGGCTGGGACCGGGGAGCTGTTTTTT.

The rearrangement links TRBV28 to TRBJ1-2; no clear D. Trimming took 5 bases from V and 4 from J, leaving 14 bases between them. CDR3 size: 14 residues. Per germline, CDR1 MDHEN and CDR2 SYDVKM. CDR3 in DNA: TGTGCCAGCAGTCAGATATCAGCCCCCTATGGCTACACCTTC. It encodes CASSQISAPYGYTF.

A few counts support this clone. The chain links TRBV10-3 to TRBJ1-5; 8 bases agree with TRBD1. Germline CDR1 is ENHRY and CDR2 is SYGVKD. The CDR3 has 12 residues. The V gene end was trimmed by 10 bases and the J gene end by 6 bases; junction bases not matched to a gene: 5. This chain's CDR3 is CATGQGGQPQHF. The CDR3 nucleotides are TGTGCCACCGGACAGGGAGGTCAGCCCCAGCATTTT.

Concerning this clone: Since no conserved phenylalanine or tryptophan closes the CDR3, a read error is the likely cause. The chain uses TRBV2 and TRBJ1-1; 8 bases align to TRBD1. This CDR3 has 15 amino acids. Looked up from germline, CDR1 is SNHLY and CDR2 is FYNNEI. Trimming took 5 bases from V and 2 from J; bases not matched to a gene: 7. The DNA of the CDR3 is TGTGCCAGCAGTTTCGACAGGGGCCGTAACACTGAAGCTTTCCTT. Its protein product is CASSFDRGRNTEAFL.